The T cell receptor beta chain described here comes from a study of shared clonotypes between healthy human individuals. All of the donors resided in Nashville, Tennessee, and each was a Caucasian adult. The authors ran unsorted PBMC replicate PCRs on 250 to 300 ng DNA, about 30,000 T cell genomes. Using immunoSEQ multiplex PCR, the repertoire was profiled, and TCRdb retains in-frame clones only, with some absent. This sample has about 480,000 clones, with 60% to 80% found just once. Trimming removed 6 bases at V and 5 bases at J, with 19 bases between. The CDR3 sequence is 15 residues long. Germline V CDR1 and CDR2: SGHAT, FQNNGV.

The receptor's source is a middle-aged woman in good health. Some clones in this sample may be carry-over from other donors' samples. The chain recombines TRBV11-2 with TRBJ1-1; D perhaps matches TRBD1 (5 bases). Source material: PBMCs. The chain's CDR3 is CASRLYGTLDTEAFF. The CDR3 nucleotides read TGTGCCAGCAGACTCTACGGGACCTTGGATACTGAAGCTTTCTTT.